This T cell receptor (beta chain) is from a study of CD8+ T cells in alopecia areata. Study-level points and caveats: Clonality was higher in lesional than normal scalp, especially in alopecia totalis/universalis. Sequencing of scalp samples also includes resident alphabeta T cells from normal skin.

Once RNA had been extracted, it was reverse transcribed into cDNA to act as the sequencing template. Profiling relied on immunoSEQ multiplex PCR, and the TCRdb table lists in-frame clones only, not all of them. The sample lists roughly 130,000 clones; about 57% were seen once. CDR3 length: 15 residues. Deletions cut 1 base from V and 4 bases from J, with 11 bases between. Germline V gives CDR1 LGHNA, CDR2 YNFKEQ. This clone was found once. The antigen remains undetermined. Sequenced material: CD4+ T cells sorted from blood, taken at week 0. This clonotype was obtained from a human donor with alopecia areata. The chain has TRBV4-2 and TRBJ1-5, with a possible D match to TRBD1 (6 bases). The CDR3 DNA is TGTGCCAGCAGCCAAGGGACAGCCCTTAATCAGCCCCAGCATTTT. It specifies CASSQGTALNQPQHF.